These T cell receptor beta chains were read from a single sample in a study of T cells after somatic rescue of genetic block. Sequencing used immunoSEQ multiplex PCR; TCRdb keeps in-frame clones, though not all of them. The data show about 10,000 clones, around two thirds seen once. Specimen: peripheral blood mononuclear cells (PBMCs). All receptors derive from a boy younger than 18. Each CDR3 is given with its conserved first and last residue. D genes are given only for firm matches. Not all rows give a size; the values are once, few, many and, for expanded clones, a class.

size: .
D: .
J: TRBJ1-2
V: TRBV9
DNA: TGTGCCAGCAGAGGAACAGGGAAGCGCTATGGCTACACCTTC
CDR3: CASRGTGKRYGYTF

size: once
D: .
J: TRBJ1-5
V: TRBV30
DNA: TGTGCCTGGAGTCATAGACCTTATAGCAATCAGCCCCAGCATTTT
CDR3: CAWSHRPYSNQPQHF

size: .
D: .
J: TRBJ2-6
V: TRBV10-2
DNA: TGCGCCAGCAGTGGGGGCAGGGTAAGCTCTGGGGCCAACGTCCTGACTTTC
CDR3: CASSGGRVSSGANVLTF

size: few
D: .
J: TRBJ1-1
V: TRBV28
DNA: TGTGCCAGCAGACCATCTCCGGGGGTAGGCGCGGCTGAAGCTTTCTTT
CDR3: CASRPSPGVGAAEAFF

size: .
D: TRBD1
J: TRBJ2-1
V: TRBV11-2
DNA: TGTGCCAGCAGCCTCCGCCGGACAGGGACCAATGAGCAGTTCTTC
CDR3: CASSLRRTGTNEQFF

size: .
D: .
J: TRBJ1-1
V: TRBV29-1
DNA: TGCAGCGTGGTGGGACGAAGGAACACTGAAGCTTTCTTT
CDR3: CSVVGRRNTEAFF

size: .
D: .
J: TRBJ2-7
V: TRBV30
DNA: TGTGCCTGGAGTGTAGGTGGGGGAGGGACAGAGCAGTACTTC
CDR3: CAWSVGGGGTEQYF

size: .
D: TRBD1
J: TRBJ2-2
V: TRBV5-1
DNA: TGCGCCAGCAGCTCAACGGTGACAGGGCAAGACGGGGAGCTGTTTTTT
CDR3: CASSSTVTGQDGELFF

size: .
D: .
J: TRBJ2-5
V: TRBV28
DNA: TGTGCCAGCAGTCCCACCGGCAGGTTGAAAGAGACCCAGTACTTC
CDR3: CASSPTGRLKETQYF

size: .
D: .
J: TRBJ1-1
V: TRBV5-1
DNA: TGCGCCAGCAGCTTAAAAGGGGAGGTCAGCACTGAAGCTTTCTTT
CDR3: CASSLKGEVSTEAFF

size: .
D: TRBD2
J: TRBJ2-3
V: TRBV14
DNA: TGTGCCAGCAGCCACGGACTAGCGGGGGGACTCACAGATACGCAGTATTTT
CDR3: CASSHGLAGGLTDTQYF

size: .
D: TRBD1
J: TRBJ1-5
V: TRBV27
DNA: TGTGCCAGCAGCCCGGACAGGGGGCTTTATCAGCCCCAGCATTTT
CDR3: CASSPDRGLYQPQHF

size: .
D: .
J: TRBJ1-1
V: TRBV7-9
DNA: TGTGCCAGCAGCTTATTAGGGGATAGCACTGAAGCTTTCTTT
CDR3: CASSLLGDSTEAFF

size: .
D: .
J: TRBJ1-2
V: TRBV6-5
DNA: TGTGCCAGCAGTTCCGGCATTGCTAACTATGGCTACACCTTC
CDR3: CASSSGIANYGYTF

size: few
D: .
J: TRBJ2-1
V: TRBV4-2
DNA: TGTGCCAGCAGCCAAGATTTTTCGGGTGGCAATGAGCAGTTCTTC
CDR3: CASSQDFSGGNEQFF

size: .
D: TRBD1
J: TRBJ2-1
V: TRBV7-3
DNA: TGTGCCAGCAGCTTATGGGACAGTTCCTACAATGAGCAGTTCTTC
CDR3: CASSLWDSSYNEQFF

size: .
D: .
J: TRBJ1-2
V: TRBV7-9
DNA: TGTGCCAGCAGCTTAGGGAGTTACGGTTCTTCCTATGGCTACACCTTC
CDR3: CASSLGSYGSSYGYTF

size: .
D: .
J: TRBJ1-2
V: TRBV6-1
DNA: TGTGCCAGCACCCCAAAGGGGGTTGGCTACACCTTC
CDR3: CASTPKGVGYTF

size: .
D: .
J: TRBJ2-2
V: TRBV12-5
DNA: TGTGCTAGTGGCCGGGAAGCCGGGGAGCTGTTTTTT
CDR3: CASGREAGELFF

size: .
D: .
J: TRBJ2-5
V: TRBV6-5
DNA: TGTGCCAGCAGTTACCCCCCGACCCAAGTTGACGAGACCCAGTACTTC
CDR3: CASSYPPTQVDETQYF

size: .
D: TRBD1
J: TRBJ1-6
V: TRBV30
DNA: TGTGCCTGGAGTACCAGACAGGGCGGATCACCCCTCCACTTT
CDR3: CAWSTRQGGSPLHF

size: few
D: .
J: TRBJ2-2
V: TRBV7-9
DNA: TGTGCCAGCAGCTTAGTGGCAGTCTTCTCCGGGGAGCTGTTTTTT
CDR3: CASSLVAVFSGELFF

size: .
D: TRBD2
J: TRBJ2-5
V: TRBV9
DNA: TGTGCCAGCAGCGTAGCCCCCCGGGGACTAGCGGCCTATCAAGAGACCCAGTACTTC
CDR3: CASSVAPRGLAAYQETQYF

size: medium-sized
D: .
J: TRBJ1-5
V: TRBV30
DNA: TGTGCCTGGAGTGCCTCTAGGGTTGGCAATCAGCCCCAGCATTTT
CDR3: CAWSASRVGNQPQHF

size: .
D: TRBD1
J: TRBJ2-5
V: TRBV19
DNA: TGTGCCAGTAGTGAGGGGACAGAAGAGACCCAGTACTTC
CDR3: CASSEGTEETQYF

size: .
D: .
J: TRBJ2-5
V: TRBV28
DNA: TGTGCCAGCAGTTTATTTTGGGGAGGATCGGGGGCGAGGGAGACCCAGTACTTC
CDR3: CASSLFWGGSGARETQYF

size: .
D: .
J: TRBJ1-5
V: TRBV28
DNA: TGTGCCAGCAGCGATTCACTTGGACCTGAGGCCTATAGCAATCAGCCCCAGCATTTT
CDR3: CASSDSLGPEAYSNQPQHF

size: few
D: TRBD1
J: TRBJ2-7
V: TRBV7-9
DNA: TGTGCCAGCAGCTTAGGACAGGGGGACGAGCAGTACTTC
CDR3: CASSLGQGDEQYF

size: .
D: .
J: TRBJ2-6
V: TRBV28
DNA: TGTGCCAGCAGTTTATGGGGGTTTGGGGCCAACGTCCTGACTTTC
CDR3: CASSLWGFGANVLTF

size: .
D: .
J: TRBJ2-7
V: TRBV9
DNA: TGTGCCAGCAGCGTAAGGGACACCGGATCTTACGAGCAGTACTTC
CDR3: CASSVRDTGSYEQYF

size: .
D: .
J: TRBJ2-3
V: TRBV6-6
DNA: TGTGCCAGCAGTTACTCGGCAGGAAATACGCAGTATTTT
CDR3: CASSYSAGNTQYF

size: few
D: .
J: TRBJ1-5
V: TRBV5-1
DNA: TGCGCCAGCAGCTTCTGGGGGGGGCGGAGCAATCAGCCCCAGCATTTT
CDR3: CASSFWGGRSNQPQHF

size: .
D: TRBD2
J: TRBJ2-7
V: TRBV18
DNA: TGTGCCAGCCTTTTAGCGGGGCCCATAGGGGAGCAGTACTTC
CDR3: CASLLAGPIGEQYF

size: .
D: TRBD1
J: TRBJ1-2
V: TRBV10-3
DNA: TGTGCCATCAGTCGGGACAGCCTCTATGGCTACACCTTC
CDR3: CAISRDSLYGYTF

size: .
D: TRBD1
J: TRBJ2-4
V: TRBV27
DNA: TGTGCCAGCAGTCCTGACAGGGTAGCCAAAAACATTCAGTACTTC
CDR3: CASSPDRVAKNIQYF

size: .
D: .
J: TRBJ2-3
V: TRBV7-9
DNA: TGTGCCAGCAGCTTAGATACGGAGACAGATACGCAGTATTTT
CDR3: CASSLDTETDTQYF

size: .
D: .
J: TRBJ1-6
V: TRBV9
DNA: TGTGCCAGCAGCGCACCGGGGACATTGTCACCCCTCCACTTT
CDR3: CASSAPGTLSPLHF

size: .
D: TRBD1
J: TRBJ1-3
V: TRBV5-4
DNA: TGTGCCAGCAGCTTGGGGCAGGGGGCGCCAGGAAACACCATATATTTT
CDR3: CASSLGQGAPGNTIYF

size: once
D: .
J: TRBJ2-7
V: TRBV18
DNA: TGTGCCAGCTCACTAGGACAGACTCTGAGGGACGAGCAGTACTTC
CDR3: CASSLGQTLRDEQYF

size: large
D: .
J: TRBJ1-4
V: TRBV15
DNA: TGTGCCACCAGCAGAGATAGAGGGCAGGGTGAAAAACTGTTTTTT
CDR3: CATSRDRGQGEKLFF